The clone carrying this TCR beta chain has a handful of counts. No antigen is known for it. Healthy Caucasian individuals made up all the donors. The germline gives CDR1 MNHNS, CDR2 SASEGT. This CDR3 region has 11 residues. Trimming shortened V by 9 bases and J by 5 bases, and 8 bases separated the two germline ends. The sample is drawn from a study of identical twins. The study's findings and limits: In zero-insertion analyses, partial confounding could arise from invariant MAIT and iNKT cells.

TCRdb re-derived calls from the 5' RACE reads in MiXCR, one entry per CDR3 protein. The table lists hundreds of thousands of distinct CDR3 sequences, about 9.4% of them singletons. In addition, the sample was reused for a study of yellow fever vaccine responses in identical twins.

The sequence was collected from a woman aged 18-29 years in good health. V is TRBV6-1 and J is TRBJ2-1, with D possibly being TRBD1 (6 bases). Sequencing used PBMCs. The DNA of the CDR3 is TGTGCCAGTGGGGGCCACAATGAGCAGTTCTTC. Residues: CASGGHNEQFF.